Presented here are 31 T cell receptor beta chains from one specimen sequenced in a study of blood T cell repertoires in COVID-19. TCRdb's table, derived via immunoSEQ multiplex PCR, lists solely in-frame clones and lacks some. Of about 130,000 clones detected, about 89% appear once; the ten largest clones hold around 3.4%. Material for sequencing was peripheral blood. All receptors come from a woman in her sixties with acute or convalescent COVID-19.

The rearrangement links TRBV28 to TRBJ1-5; tentatively, D is TRBD1 (5 bases). CDR3 length equals 14 residues. V was shortened by 3 bases and J by 2 bases, with 8 bases between the two germline ends. Germline V gene sequence: CDR1 MDHEN, CDR2 SYDVKM. CDR3 region: CASSLGGGNQPQHF. The CDR3 region has the DNA TGTGCCAGCAGTTTGGGGGGGGGCAATCAGCCCCAGCATTTT.

This rearrangement joins TRBV1 to TRBJ2-7; TRBD2, the table's D call, lacks a check against the DNA. TRBV1 is described as a pseudogene. The CDR3 runs to 16 residues. CDR3 nucleotide sequence: TGCACCAGCAGCCAAGATCGTGACTCCCAAACCTACGAGCAGTACGTC. Translation gives CTSSQDRDSQTYEQYV.

This clone was recorded a few times. This chain uses TRBV20-1 with TRBJ2-3; TRBD2 agrees at 8 bases. Germline loops: CDR1 DFQATT, CDR2 SNEGSKA (reference sequence). CDR3 length equals 15 residues. The V gene end was trimmed by 3 bases and the J gene end by 5 bases; junction bases not matched to a gene: 10. DNA for the CDR3: TGCAGTGCTAGTCGCCCAGCGGGAGCCGAAGATACGCAGTATTTT. It is translated as CSASRPAGAEDTQYF.

The chain links TRBV18 to TRBJ2-7, with TRBD1 matching 7 bases. With 0 bases clipped from V and 0 bases from J, the junction kept 8 bases outside the gene matches. Germline CDR1 is KGHSH and CDR2 is LQKENI. The CDR3 sequence is 17 residues long. CDR3 DNA sequence: TGTGCCAGCTCACCACCATACAGGGGCGACTTCTCCTACGAGCAGTACTTC. It encodes CASSPPYRGDFSYEQYF.

V usage is TRBV5-4 and J usage is TRBJ1-4; 10 positions match TRBD1. The J segment lost 1 base and the V segment lost 5 bases, leaving 5 bases of the junction unmatched. The CDR3 has 16 residues. Per germline, CDR1 SGHNT and CDR2 YYREEE (reference sequence). The CDR3 coding sequence is TGTGCCAGCAGTCGAGGACAGGGGGTAACTAATGAAAAACTGTTTTTT. Amino acid sequence: CASSRGQGVTNEKLFF.

The chain is built from TRBV9 and TRBJ1-5, with a tentative D call TRBD1 (5 bases). Trimming pared 4 bases from V and 4 bases from J, leaving 12 bases between. Germline V CDR1 and CDR2: SGDLS, YYNGEE. The CDR3 runs 14 residues. CDR3 sequence: CASSQTGTNQPQHF. CDR3 sequence (DNA): TGTGCCAGCAGCCAAACAGGAACGAATCAGCCCCAGCATTTT. Filled out from reference TRBV9 and TRBJ1-5, the complete variable domain reads DSGVTQTPKHLITATGQRVTLRCSPRSGDLSVYWYQQSLDQGLQFLIQYYNGEERAKGNILERFSAQQFPDLHSELNLSSLELGDSALYFCASSQTGTNQPQHFGDGTRLSIL.

The sample holds one count of this clone. The V call is TRBV19, the J call TRBJ2-1; D might be TRBD1 (6 bases). The CDR3 spans 11 residues. Germline CDR1 reads LNHDA; CDR2 reads SQIVND (reference sequence). Deletions cut 6 bases from V and 8 bases from J, with 8 bases between. In DNA, the CDR3 is TGTGCCAGTAGCCAGGGGTATGAGCAGTTCTTC. Translated: CASSQGYEQFF. Based on the CDR3 plus reference TRBV19 and TRBJ2-1, the full variable domain is DGGITQSPKYLFRKEGQNVTLSCEQNLNHDAMYWYRQDPGQGLRLIYYSQIVNDFQKGDIAEGYSVSREKKESFPLTVTSAQKNPTAFYLCASSQGYEQFFGPGTRLTVL.

This chain joins TRBV5-1 and TRBJ1-2, with 10 bases fitting TRBD1. Looked up from germline, CDR1 is SGHRS and CDR2 is YFSETQ. The CDR3 extends over 15 amino acids. After removal of 0 bases from V and 4 bases from J, the junction contained 3 bases not matched to a gene. The CDR3 sequence: CASSLEGQGPYGYTF. The CDR3 DNA reads TGCGCCAGCAGCTTGGAGGGACAGGGGCCCTATGGCTACACCTTC.

This clone is a singleton in its sample. The rearrangement uses TRBV9 and TRBJ2-1; tentatively, D is TRBD2 (6 bases). Germline V gene data show CDR1 as SGDLS and CDR2 as YYNGEE. V shed 7 bases and J shed 0 bases, with 14 bases lying between them. The CDR3 has 15 amino acids. CDR3 amino acids: CASSASVSSYNEQFF. The CDR3, as DNA: TGTGCCAGCTCCGCTAGCGTGAGCTCCTACAATGAGCAGTTCTTC.

The count of this clone is one. This chain connects TRBV2 to TRBJ2-7; TRBD1 matches at 7 bases. This CDR3 has 13 amino acids. V was pared by 8 bases and J by 5 bases, with 9 bases of the junction left unmatched. Germline V CDR1 and CDR2: SNHLY, FYNNEI. DNA for the CDR3: TGTGCCAGCCAGCCGACAGGGCAAGACGAGCAGTACGTC. Its protein product is CASQPTGQDEQYV.

This clone was found a few times. The rearrangement links TRBV7-9 to TRBJ1-4; D gene uncertain. Germline CDR1 is SEHNR and CDR2 is FQNEAQ (reference sequence). This CDR3 region has 15 residues. V dropped 5 bases and J dropped 1 base, with 11 bases sitting between them. CDR3 coding DNA: TGTGCCAGCAGCCTCCAGAGGGAAACTAATGAAAAACTGTTTTTT. As protein: CASSLQRETNEKLFF. Combining the CDR3 with reference TRBV7-9 and TRBJ1-4 gives the whole variable domain DTGVSQNPRHKITKRGQNVTFRCDPISEHNRLYWYRQTLGQGPEFLTYFQNEAQLEKSRLLSDRFSAERPKGSFSTLEIQRTEQGDSAMYLCASSLQRETNEKLFFGSGTQLSVL.

This clone is a singleton in its sample. The chain recombines TRBV28 with TRBJ1-6; D gene uncertain. This CDR3 has 13 amino acids. Deletions cut 4 bases from V and 8 bases from J, with 9 bases between. The germline V gene encodes CDR1 MDHEN and CDR2 SYDVKM. This CDR3 reads CASSSVRYSPLHF. For the CDR3, the DNA is TGTGCCAGCAGTTCGGTCAGGTATTCACCCCTCCACTTT.

The chain couples TRBV7-2 to TRBJ2-1; the match to TRBD2 covers 7 bases. The germline V gene has CDR1 SGHTA and CDR2 FQGNSA. V lost 5 bases and J lost 5; bases outside the gene matches: 6. The CDR3 totals 14 residues. This CDR3 reads CASSRASGNNEQFF. The CDR3, as DNA: TGTGCCAGCAGCCGGGCTAGCGGCAACAATGAGCAGTTCTTC.

V and J are TRBV3-1 (or the pseudogene TRBV3-2) and TRBJ2-1, with 10 bases matching TRBD2. The CDR3 runs to 21 residues. Germline V gene sequence: CDR1 LGHDT, CDR2 YNNKEL (reference sequence). J lost 3 bases, V lost 3 bases, and 20 bases had no gene match. The CDR3 bases are TGTGCCAGCAGCCAGGAGATGGGACTAGCGCCCCCGAATTCCTTCTACAATGAGCAGTTCTTC. This codes for CASSQEMGLAPPNSFYNEQFF.

A few counts support this clone. The gene calls are TRBV10-1 and TRBJ2-7; TRBD2 agrees at 9 bases. V dropped 4 bases and J dropped 5; count of bases not matched to a gene: 3. The CDR3 consists of 13 residues. Germline assignment: CDR1 WNHNN and CDR2 SYGVQD (reference sequence). The CDR3 loop reads CASSVVAGDEQYF. The CDR3 DNA reads as TGCGCCAGCAGTGTGGTAGCGGGAGACGAGCAGTACTTC.

This chain joins TRBV3-1 (or the pseudogene TRBV3-2) and TRBJ1-1; D is unclear. CDR3 length: 12 amino acids. Germline CDR1 and CDR2: LGHDT and YNNKEL (reference sequence). V lost 1 base and J 5 bases, leaving 5 bases between the germline ends. For the CDR3, the DNA is TGTGCCAGCAGCCAAGTGGAGACTGAAGCTTTCTTT. It is translated as CASSQVETEAFF.

The genes are TRBV3-1 (or the pseudogene TRBV3-2) and TRBJ1-2; D ambiguous. This CDR3 region has 16 residues. V dropped 4 bases and J dropped 1 base, with 16 bases sitting between them. Germline CDR1 and CDR2: LGHDT and YNNKEL (reference sequence). The CDR3 protein is CASSPRFTGVNYGYTF. The CDR3 DNA reads as TGTGCCAGCAGCCCTCGGTTCACGGGAGTTAACTATGGCTACACCTTC.

The V call is TRBV3-1 (or the pseudogene TRBV3-2), the J call TRBJ2-3, with a possible D match to TRBD2 (7 bases). The CDR3 loop spans 16 amino acids. Germline V CDR1 and CDR2: LGHDT, YNNKEL (reference sequence). V was pared by 4 bases and J by 7 bases, with 21 bases between. The CDR3 sequence: CASSPTRGGRAHTQYF. CDR3 DNA: TGTGCCAGCAGCCCCACCCGAGGGGGGAGGGCTCATACGCAGTATTTT.

The sample holds a few counts of this clone. Other DNA sequences in the same sample also yield this CDR3. V gene TRBV18 combines with J gene TRBJ1-1, with D maybe TRBD1 (5 bases). The germline V gene has CDR1 KGHSH and CDR2 LQKENI. The CDR3 contains 13 residues. V lost 1 base and J lost 3, with 6 bases in between. The CDR3 nucleotides read TGTGCCAGCTCACCACTAGGGGACACTGAAGCTTTCTTT. Its protein is CASSPLGDTEAFF.

The rearrangement uses TRBV24-1 and TRBJ2-3; possibly TRBD1 for D (7 bases). The CDR3 consists of 15 residues. Germline V CDR1 and CDR2: KGHDR, SFDVKD. Trimming removed 3 bases at V and 6 bases at J, with 15 bases between. For the CDR3, the DNA is TGTGCCACCAGTGATCCCCCCGGGGGACAGGATACGCAGTATTTT. Its protein product is CATSDPPGGQDTQYF.

V gene TRBV29-1 combines with J gene TRBJ1-2, with 7 bases that match TRBD1. From germline, CDR1 is SQVTM and CDR2 ANQGSEA. V lost 0 bases to trimming and J lost 8 bases; unmatched junction nucleotides: 9. This CDR3 contains 14 residues. CDR3 sequence reads: CSVEDRARGKGYTF. In DNA, the CDR3 is TGCAGCGTTGAAGATCGGGCCAGGGGGAAAGGCTACACCTTC.

V gene TRBV7-2 combines with J gene TRBJ2-2; perhaps TRBD2 as D (6 bases). Germline V gene sequence: CDR1 SGHTA, CDR2 FQGNSA. V lost 6 bases and J lost 1, with 6 bases in between. This CDR3 has 13 amino acids. The CDR3 sequence is CASSSGNTGELFF. The CDR3 DNA reads as TGTGCCAGCAGTAGCGGGAACACCGGGGAGCTGTTTTTT.

This clone was detected a few times. The genes are TRBV29-1 and TRBJ2-6; D might be TRBD2 (6 bases). Per germline, CDR1 SQVTM and CDR2 ANQGSEA. The CDR3 sequence is 18 residues long. V dropped 7 bases and J dropped 4 bases, with 26 bases sitting between them. The CDR3 sequence is CSAIGSSPWAGGANVLTF. CDR3 in DNA: TGCAGCGCCATCGGGTCGTCTCCCTGGGCGGGAGGGGCCAACGTCCTGACTTTC.

For the CDR3, the DNA is TGCGCCAGCAGCTATACTAGCGGGAGGACCTACAATGAGCAGTTCTTC. It translates to CASSYTSGRTYNEQFF. The chain is built from TRBV5-1 and TRBJ2-1; the match to TRBD2 covers 12 bases. Germline V gene sequence: CDR1 SGHRS, CDR2 YFSETQ. Losses at the gene ends were 3 bases for V and 2 bases for J; bases not matched to a gene: 3. CDR3 length equals 16 residues.

The chain carries TRBV5-1 and TRBJ1-2; possible D gene TRBD1, 6 bases. There are 19 residues in the CDR3. Germline V gene sequence: CDR1 SGHRS, CDR2 YFSETQ. The V end was cut by 3 bases, the J end by 1 base, with 25 bases between. The CDR3 spells CASSSETGRWFRGNYGYTF. The CDR3 region has the DNA TGCGCCAGCAGCTCCGAGACAGGCCGGTGGTTTCGGGGTAACTATGGCTACACCTTC.

V gene TRBV18 combines with J gene TRBJ1-2; a possible D gene is TRBD1 (5 bases). The CDR3 covers 15 residues. Trimming removed 5 bases from V and 1 base from J, with 14 bases in between. Germline assignment: CDR1 KGHSH and CDR2 LQKENI. CDR3 nucleotide sequence: TGTGCCAGCTCAGAGGCGATCGGGGGTAACTATGGCTACACCTTC. Protein sequence: CASSEAIGGNYGYTF.

The rearrangement joins TRBV5-6 to TRBJ2-7; 12 bases are shared with TRBD1. CDR1 and CDR2 from the germline V gene are SGHDT and YYEEEE. There are 11 residues in the CDR3. The CDR3 sequence is CASSSGTGGSV. In DNA, the CDR3 is TGTGCCAGCAGCTCCGGGACAGGGGGCTCGGTA.

The count of this clone is one. This chain links TRBV19 with TRBJ1-6; a weak D match, TRBD1 (5 bases). This CDR3 has 11 amino acids. Germline V gives CDR1 LNHDA, CDR2 SQIVND (reference sequence). With 9 bases removed from V and 14 bases from J, the gap between germline ends came to 14 bases. The CDR3 DNA is TGTGCCAGCAACCTGGGGGGGGCCCTCCACTTT. Translating it yields CASNLGGALHF.

This clone has just one count. The chain uses TRBV7-3 and TRBJ2-3; 8 nucleotides match TRBD2. CDR1 and CDR2 (germline): SGHTA, FQGTGA. The CDR3 runs to 16 residues. Trimming cost V 5 bases and J 6 bases; bases outside gene matches: 13. For the CDR3, the DNA is TGTGCCAGCAGCCCACGGGGGCGGGAGGTGGGGGATACGCAGTATTTT. This translates into CASSPRGREVGDTQYF.

The V gene is TRBV5-1, the J gene TRBJ2-7; TRBD2 matches 14 bases. V lost 4 bases, J lost 9 bases, and 6 bases stayed unmatched. There are 14 residues in the CDR3. Germline CDR1 and CDR2: SGHRS and YFSETQ. This CDR3 reads CASSEGLAGVGQYF. CDR3 nucleotides: TGCGCCAGCAGCGAGGGACTAGCGGGAGTTGGGCAGTACTTC.

CDR3 sequence reads: CASSEGPPDTINYGYTF. The DNA for the CDR3 is TGTGCCAGCAGTGAAGGGCCGCCCGACACCATTAACTATGGCTACACCTTC. The rearrangement uses TRBV2 and TRBJ1-2; D remains unclear. Trimming pared 1 base from V and 1 base from J, leaving 16 bases between. The CDR3 is made up of 17 amino acids. The germline CDR1 and CDR2 sequences are SNHLY and FYNNEI.